The 25 T cell receptor beta chains below all came from one sample that was sequenced in a study of regulatory T cells in long-lasting Graves disease (dated by TCRdb to the early 2020s). In the paper's terms, the time point label means: newly diagnosed GD, antithyroid drugs for less than 3 months. For both TCR sequencing and RNA sequencing, RNA was extracted from PBMCs in TRIzol. The method was multiplex PCR. Sequenced on an Illumina HiSeq 4000. iRepertoire HTBI primers and Arm-PCR amplification of CDR3 regions were used to construct TCR beta libraries. The raw public reads went through TCRdb reprocessing: fastp at Q25, MiXCR clone calling, in-frame beta chains kept. Each record represents a unique CDR3 protein, reported with the most common genes and DNA among its rows. The sample profile shows about 560,000 distinct CDR3 sequences; 15% to 20% of them were found once. The ten most abundant clones make up 9.5% to 15% of the sample.

The sample was also linked to a second study, of T cells in Graves' hyperthyroidism and ophthalmopathy.

Material: peripheral blood mononuclear cells (PBMCs), obtained at new diagnosis, from a patient treated with antithyroid drugs. The receptors were gathered from a man aged 18 to 30 with Graves disease. Donor details come from another sample of the same person, matched by shared clones.

Only a few counts were recorded for this clonotype. Here the CDR3 reads CASTEGGPYEQYF. The CDR3 DNA reads TGTGCCAGCACGGAGGGAGGGCCGTACGAGCAGTACTTC. The rearrangement joins TRBV2 to TRBJ2-7; 7 nucleotides match TRBD2. Trimming at V came to 7 bases and at J to 4 bases, leaving 7 bases not matched to a gene. Germline V lookup: CDR1 SNHLY, CDR2 FYNNEI. The CDR3 length is 13 residues.

This clonotype was recorded at least ten times. Germline and junction disagree at one end, which may indicate a read error. This chain links TRBV18 with TRBJ1-2; D may be TRBD1 (5 bases). The CDR3 has 16 residues. CDR1 is KGHSH and CDR2 is LQKENI in the germline V gene. The CDR3 protein is CASSPDRDGLNHGYTF. The CDR3 DNA sequence: TGTGCCAGCTCACCCGATCGGGACGGACTTAACCATGGCTACACCTTC. The variable domain in full, with the rest retrieved from reference TRBV18 and TRBJ1-2, is NAGVMQNPRHLVRRRGQEARLRCSPMKGHSHVYWYRQLPEEGLKFMVYLQKENIIDESGMPKERFSAEFPKEGPSILRIQQVVRGDSAAYFCASSPDRDGLNHGYTFGSGTRLTVV.

This clonotype was seen repeatedly, ten times or more. The V gene is TRBV2, the J gene TRBJ2-1; the match to TRBD1 covers 7 bases. CDR3 length: 13 residues. Trimming cost V 8 bases and J 7 bases; bases outside gene matches: 8. Looked up from germline, CDR1 is SNHLY and CDR2 is FYNNEI. The CDR3 loop is CASSQGDLNEQFF. CDR3 bases: TGTGCCAGCTCTCAGGGGGATCTAAATGAGCAGTTCTTC.

This clonotype was recorded many times. The rearrangement links TRBV11-2 to TRBJ1-5; TRBD1 matches at 12 bases. The V segment lost 6 bases and the J segment 4 bases; nucleotides outside the gene matches: 7. This CDR3 is 16 amino acids long. Per the germline V gene, CDR1 is SGHAT and CDR2 is FQNNGV. The CDR3 DNA is TGTGCCAGCAGTCCGGGACAGGGGGCTGGAAATCAGCCCCAGCATTTT. Translated, it gives CASSPGQGAGNQPQHF.

This clonotype was seen repeatedly, ten times or more. The rearrangement uses TRBV12-3 or TRBV12-4 and TRBJ2-1; 10 nucleotides match TRBD2. V shed 5 bases, J shed 12 bases, and the junction held 4 bases outside the gene matches. This CDR3 contains 12 residues. The chain's CDR3 is CASSRGLAWQFF. The DNA of the CDR3 is TGTGCCAGCAGTCGGGGACTAGCGTGGCAGTTCTTC.

This clonotype was seen repeatedly, ten times or more. The chain carries TRBV20-1 and TRBJ2-7, with 7 bases that match TRBD1. The length of the CDR3 is 17 residues. The V gene end was trimmed by 1 base and the J gene end by 4 bases; junction bases not matched to a gene: 16. Germline V gene lookup returns CDR1 DFQATT and CDR2 SNEGSKA (reference sequence). CDR3 bases: TGCAGTGCTAGAGGAGCTTGGGCCGGGACAGCGACTTACGAGCAGTACTTC. Protein sequence: CSARGAWAGTATYEQYF.

This clonotype was seen many times. The V call is TRBV27, the J call TRBJ1-1, with TRBD1 identical over 11 bases. The CDR3 loop spans 16 amino acids. The trim removed 2 bases at V and 4 bases at J, leaving 6 bases unmatched. Germline-derived CDR1 and CDR2 are MNHEY and SMNVEV (reference sequence). The CDR3 sequence: CASSLGQGAKSTEAFF. The CDR3 coding sequence is TGTGCCAGCAGTTTAGGACAGGGGGCAAAAAGCACTGAAGCTTTCTTT.

The CDR3 DNA sequence: TGCGCCAGCAGCCAAGCCGGACTAGCGGGAAACAATGAGCAGTTCTTC. Translating gives CASSQAGLAGNNEQFF. The chain recombines TRBV4-1 with TRBJ2-1; 12 bases are a match to TRBD2. This CDR3 is built from 16 residues. Looked up from germline, CDR1 is MGHRA and CDR2 is YSYEKL. The ends lost 1 base at V and 5 bases at J; junction bases unmatched: 3.

This clonotype was seen a handful of times. This chain joins TRBV6-1 and TRBJ1-2; 8 bases line up with TRBD1. The germline gives CDR1 MNHNS, CDR2 SASEGT. This CDR3 has 14 amino acids. J lost 6 bases, V lost 7 bases, and 10 bases had no gene match. The CDR3 sequence is CASNDPGQGDGYTF. The CDR3 nucleotides are TGTGCCAGCAACGACCCCGGACAGGGCGATGGCTACACCTTC.

This clonotype has at least ten counts. The J gene is TRBJ1-5, the V gene TRBV12-3 or TRBV12-4; D is undetermined. Trimming removed 0 bases from V and 2 bases from J, with 14 bases in between. CDR3 length: 17 residues. The CDR3 DNA reads TGTGCCAGCAGTTTAGCGCGGGATCGAAGGCGCAATCAGCCCCAGCATTTT. As protein: CASSLARDRRRNQPQHF.

This clonotype was seen repeatedly, ten times or more. The rearrangement uses TRBV30 and TRBJ1-1; possibly TRBD1 for D (6 bases). Trimming took off 2 bases at V and 3 bases at J, with 16 bases between the two ends. CDR3 length: 15 amino acids. The germline V gene has CDR1 GTSNPN and CDR2 SVGIG (reference sequence). CDR3 residues: CAWSRVQGLYTEAFF. CDR3 in DNA: TGTGCCTGGAGTCGCGTCCAGGGGTTGTACACTGAAGCTTTCTTT.

This clonotype occurred many times. The genes are TRBV28 and TRBJ1-1, with 8 bases that match TRBD1. V lost 7 bases, J lost 6 bases, and 7 bases stayed unmatched. This CDR3 has 13 amino acids. Per the germline V gene, CDR1 is MDHEN and CDR2 is SYDVKM. CDR3 loop: CASIWTGQAEAFF. The CDR3 DNA sequence: TGTGCCAGCATATGGACAGGGCAGGCTGAAGCTTTCTTT.

This clonotype was seen repeatedly, ten times or more. This chain links TRBV3-1 with TRBJ2-1, with D possibly TRBD2 on 6 matching bases. Looked up from germline, CDR1 is LGHDT and CDR2 is YNNKEL (reference sequence). The CDR3 runs to 14 residues. The V end was cut by 4 bases, the J end by 8 bases, with 15 bases between. Written as DNA, the CDR3 is TGTGCCAGCAGCCCCCCCTTGGGGGGTTATGAGCAGTTCTTC. Protein product: CASSPPLGGYEQFF.

This clonotype showed up many times. The chain employs TRBV27 and TRBJ2-1; the D call may be TRBD1 or TRBD2 (5 bases each). The V and J ends lost 3 bases and 0 bases respectively, with 18 bases between them. The germline gives CDR1 MNHEY, CDR2 SMNVEV (reference sequence). The CDR3 has 18 residues. The CDR3 DNA follows: TGTGCCAGCAGTTTTGGGGGTCGGGGCGGGCTCTCCTACAATGAGCAGTTCTTC. Encoded protein: CASSFGGRGGLSYNEQFF.

Many counts were recorded for this clonotype. The J gene is TRBJ2-5, the V gene TRBV12-3 or TRBV12-4, with TRBD2 identical over 7 bases. Losses at the gene ends were 6 bases for V and 5 bases for J; bases not matched to a gene: 12. The CDR3 is made up of 15 amino acids. This CDR3 is CASRLTRLAGETQYF. The DNA for the CDR3 is TGTGCCAGCAGACTGACCCGACTAGCCGGGGAGACCCAGTACTTC.

In its sample, this clonotype was seen many times. The gene calls are TRBV20-1 and TRBJ2-7, with a possible D match to TRBD2 (6 bases). The CDR3 contains 11 residues. Germline V gene lookup returns CDR1 DFQATT and CDR2 SNEGSKA (reference sequence). V gave up 3 bases and J gave up 6 bases, with 9 bases separating them. CDR3 nucleotides: TGCAGTGCTAGGCCCGGGGGCGAGCAGTACTTC. Its protein product is CSARPGGEQYF.

The gene calls are TRBV7-2 and TRBJ2-1, with TRBD2 matching over 8 bases. The V and J ends lost 4 bases and 3 bases, in that order; junction bases with no gene match: 5. This CDR3 is built from 15 residues. CDR1 and CDR2 from the germline V gene are SGHTA and FQGNSA. The CDR3 coding sequence is TGTGCCAGCAGCTCAAGCGGGAGAAGCTACAATGAGCAGTTCTTC. The encoded protein is CASSSSGRSYNEQFF.

In this sample, this clonotype turned up a few times. The V gene is TRBV5-1, the J gene TRBJ2-7, with 7 bases that match TRBD1. The CDR3 covers 15 residues. Looked up from germline, CDR1 is SGHRS and CDR2 is YFSETQ. V lost 0 bases to trimming and J lost 7 bases; unmatched junction nucleotides: 10. The CDR3 DNA follows: TGCGCCAGCAGCTTGGGGGACAGTTCCTTACGAGAGCAGTACTTC. Translating gives CASSLGDSSLREQYF.

The table lists this clonotype with many counts. This chain uses TRBV2 with TRBJ1-1; tentatively, D is TRBD1 (5 bases). The CDR3 is made up of 15 amino acids. From germline, CDR1 is SNHLY and CDR2 FYNNEI. Trimming took 6 bases from V and 1 from J, leaving 15 bases between them. The CDR3 DNA reads TGTGCCAGCAGCGAGGAGACAGTGAAGAACACTGAAGCTTTCTTT. Residues: CASSEETVKNTEAFF.

The V and J genes are TRBV28 and TRBJ1-2; D is perhaps TRBD1 (5 bases). Trimming removed 6 bases from V and 2 bases from J, with 10 bases in between. Per germline, CDR1 MDHEN and CDR2 SYDVKM. The CDR3 totals 13 residues. CDR3 coding DNA: TGTGCCAGCAGATGGGACTCAAACTATGGCTACACCTTC. Protein sequence: CASRWDSNYGYTF.

This clonotype has a count of ten or more. This chain uses TRBV6-2 or TRBV6-3 with TRBJ1-5, with 7 positions matching TRBD1. CDR1 and CDR2 from the germline V gene are MNHEY and SVGEGT. The V segment lost 6 bases and the J segment 11 bases; nucleotides outside the gene matches: 7. This CDR3 spans 12 amino acids. The CDR3: CASRGQQGTQHF. The CDR3 coding sequence is TGTGCCAGCAGGGGACAACAGGGGACCCAGCATTTT.

This clonotype was recorded many times. The chain uses TRBV18 and TRBJ2-7; no firm D call. The CDR3 runs to 12 residues. V gave up 8 bases and J gave up 0 bases, with 8 bases separating them. Germline V gene data show CDR1 as KGHSH and CDR2 as LQKENI. This CDR3 reads CASSPSSYEQYF. CDR3 DNA sequence: TGTGCCAGCAGCCCTAGCTCCTACGAGCAGTACTTC.

Ten or more counts support this clonotype. The chain uses TRBV11-2 and TRBJ2-7; 9 bases are a match to TRBD1. Germline trimming cut 6 bases from V and 5 bases from J; bases unmatched to any gene: 2. Germline V lookup: CDR1 SGHAT, CDR2 FQNNGV. The CDR3 extends over 12 amino acids. As DNA, the CDR3 is TGTGCCAGCAGACAGGGGGCCCACGAGCAGTACTTC. Translating it yields CASRQGAHEQYF.

This clonotype has at least ten counts. The chain joins TRBV20-1 to TRBJ2-1; 7 positions agree with TRBD2. The CDR3 runs 11 residues. Germline V gene data show CDR1 as DFQATT and CDR2 as SNEGSKA (reference sequence). V lost 6 bases to trimming and J lost 7 bases; unmatched junction nucleotides: 3. The CDR3 coding sequence is TGCAGTGCACGAGCGGGGAATGAGCAGTTCTTC. Residues: CSARAGNEQFF.

The chain links TRBV13 to TRBJ1-4; D is unclear. The CDR3 loop spans 17 amino acids. Germline values: CDR1 PRHDT, CDR2 FYEKMQ (reference sequence). V lost 0 bases to trimming and J lost 3 bases, with 14 bases between them. CDR3 DNA: TGTGCCAGCAGCTTAGGCGATGGGTTAGGGCCTAATGAAAAACTGTTTTTT. It specifies CASSLGDGLGPNEKLFF. The full variable domain, rest sourced from reference TRBV13 and TRBJ1-4, is AAGVIQSPRHLIKEKRETATLKCYPIPRHDTVYWYQQGPGQDPQFLISFYEKMQSDKGSIPDRFSAQQFSDYHSELNMSSLELGDSALYFCASSLGDGLGPNEKLFFGSGTQLSVL.